The 32 T cell receptor beta chains below come from one sample, sequenced in a study of blood T cell repertoires in COVID-19. Some clones are missing from TCRdb's copy, which holds only in-frame ones; the method was immunoSEQ multiplex PCR. The repertoire includes about 420,000 clones, 70% to 90% of them detected once, and roughly 0.76% sits in the top ten. Sequencing input: peripheral blood. Receptor source: a man between 18 and 29 years old with COVID-19, enrolled during active disease.

V and J are TRBV5-4 and TRBJ2-4; 9 bases map to TRBD1. Germline CDR1 SGHNT, CDR2 YYREEE (reference sequence). This CDR3 is built from 17 residues. J gave up 0 bases and V 0 bases, and 4 bases lay outside the gene matches. The CDR3 loop is CASSLGGQGIAKNIQYF. DNA of the CDR3: TGTGCCAGCAGCTTGGGGGGACAGGGAATAGCCAAAAACATTCAGTACTTC.

This sequence joins TRBV7-8 and TRBJ2-2; 8 bases are a match to TRBD2. This CDR3 has 18 residues. Trimming took 1 base from V and 4 from J; bases not matched to a gene: 11. Germline CDR1 and CDR2: SGHVS and FQNEAQ. The CDR3 sequence is CASSLVVSGRGGTGELFF. CDR3 nucleotide sequence: TGTGCCAGCAGCTTAGTAGTTTCCGGTCGGGGGGGCACCGGGGAGCTGTTTTTT.

The rearrangement uses TRBV7-9 and TRBJ2-1; 14 bases agree with TRBD2. The trim removed 4 bases at V and 0 bases at J, leaving 8 bases unmatched. The CDR3 is made up of 19 amino acids. Germline lookup yields CDR1 SEHNR and CDR2 FQNEAQ (reference sequence). The DNA of the CDR3 is TGTGCCAGCAGCTCGGGACTAGCGGGGGCCGGGAGCTCCTACAATGAGCAGTTCTTC. Translation: CASSSGLAGAGSSYNEQFF. Full variable domain (outside the CDR3, taken from reference TRBV7-9 and TRBJ2-1): DTGVSQNPRHKITKRGQNVTFRCDPISEHNRLYWYRQTLGQGPEFLTYFQNEAQLEKSRLLSDRFSAERPKGSFSTLEIQRTEQGDSAMYLCASSSGLAGAGSSYNEQFFGPGTRLTVL.

For the CDR3, the DNA is TGTGCCAGCAGCTTAGGGTTTTTAGCGGGAGGAAGTACCTACAATGAGCAGTTCTTC. It specifies CASSLGFLAGGSTYNEQFF. V usage is TRBV11-3 and J usage is TRBJ2-1, with 10 positions matching TRBD2. CDR1 and CDR2 (germline): SGHNT, YENEEA. The CDR3 runs 19 residues. Losses at the gene ends were 1 base for V and 2 bases for J; bases not matched to a gene: 11. The entire variable domain, with the rest obtained from reference TRBV11-3 and TRBJ2-1, is as follows: EAGVVQSPRYKIIEKKQPVAFWCNPISGHNTLYWYLQNLGQGPELLIRYENEEAVDDSQLPKDRFSAERLKGVDSTLKIQPAELGDSAVYLCASSLGFLAGGSTYNEQFFGPGTRLTVL.

This clone was observed a few times. This rearrangement joins TRBV6-5 to TRBJ2-7; D unresolved. The CDR3 contains 16 residues. From germline, CDR1 is MNHEY and CDR2 SVGAGI. Trimming took off 4 bases at V and 0 bases at J, with 16 bases between the two ends. CDR3 in amino acids: CASSSGPPMVSYEQYF. CDR3 DNA sequence: TGTGCCAGCAGTTCAGGCCCCCCCATGGTCTCCTACGAGCAGTACTTC.

The chain uses TRBV10-3 and TRBJ1-3, with unresolved D. Germline V gives CDR1 ENHRY, CDR2 SYGVKD. V lost 7 bases to trimming and J lost 0 bases, with 7 bases between them. The CDR3 contains 13 residues. The DNA for the CDR3 is TGTGCCATCACCGGGGTCTCTGGAAACACCATATATTTT. Translated, it gives CAITGVSGNTIYF.

This clone occurred a few times. The chain carries TRBV6-5 and TRBJ1-5, with unresolved D. V gave up 4 bases and J gave up 7 bases, with 11 bases separating them. CDR1 is MNHEY and CDR2 is SVGAGI in the germline V gene. The CDR3 length is 13 residues. For the CDR3, the DNA is TGTGCCAGCAGTTCGGGGAGAGAACAGCCCCAGCATTTT. Its translation: CASSSGREQPQHF.

The chain is built from TRBV9 and TRBJ2-3, with 7 positions matching TRBD2. After removal of 0 bases from V and 0 bases from J, the junction contained 1 base not matched to a gene. Germline V lookup: CDR1 SGDLS, CDR2 YYNGEE. CDR3 length equals 15 residues. The CDR3 DNA reads as TGTGCCAGCAGCGTAGCTAGCGGTAGCACAGATACGCAGTATTTT. Amino acids: CASSVASGSTDTQYF.

This clone was detected only once. This chain links TRBV7-9 with TRBJ2-7; 8 positions agree with TRBD1. The germline V gene encodes CDR1 SEHNR and CDR2 FQNEAQ (reference sequence). Trimming removed 7 bases from V and 3 bases from J; junction bases left unmatched: 2. The CDR3 sequence is 12 residues long. The CDR3 protein is CASTTGGYEQYF. CDR3 bases: TGTGCCAGCACCACAGGGGGCTACGAGCAGTACTTC.

Comments on this clone: Likely a read error: the CDR3 ends without its conserved phenylalanine or tryptophan. The limits of the CDR3 on the DNA are not certain, so only TCRdb's listed CDR3 is given. The chain joins TRBV25-1 to TRBJ2-4; the table assigns TRBD1, which was not confirmed against the DNA. Germline V lookup: CDR1 MGHDK, CDR2 SYGVNS. Both ends counted, the CDR3 spans 11 residues. The CDR3 protein is CASSVVQGPPL.

This clone was observed a single time. CDR3 protein: CASSDRDSGYEQYF. In nucleotides, the CDR3 is TGTGCCAGTAGCGACCGGGACAGTGGCTACGAGCAGTACTTC. The rearrangement joins TRBV19 to TRBJ2-7, with 7 bases matching TRBD1. The trim removed 6 bases at V and 3 bases at J, leaving 8 bases unmatched. The germline CDR1 and CDR2 sequences are LNHDA and SQIVND (reference sequence). This CDR3 spans 14 amino acids.

This clone was counted a few times. The chain recombines TRBV6-4 with TRBJ2-7; 7 bases are shared with TRBD1. The junction had 12 bases not matched to a gene; V was cut back by 0 bases and J by 1 base. Germline values: CDR1 MRHNA, CDR2 SNTAGT. This CDR3 contains 18 residues. CDR3 DNA: TGTGCCAGCAGTGACTCCGGACGATGGTGGGACAGTTCCTACGAGCAGTACTTC. This codes for CASSDSGRWWDSSYEQYF.

CDR3 nucleotide sequence: TGCGCCAGCAGCGGCCGTCGGACAGGGGGACAGGGCTATGGCTACACCTTC. Translated, it gives CASSGRRTGGQGYGYTF. The chain joins TRBV10-1 to TRBJ1-2, with 10 positions matching TRBD1. Germline CDR1 reads WNHNN; CDR2 reads SYGVQD (reference sequence). There are 17 residues in the CDR3. The V and J ends lost 6 bases and 4 bases, in that order; junction bases with no gene match: 14.

The V gene is TRBV5-1, the J gene TRBJ2-1; TRBD1 agrees at 8 bases. Germline V gene lookup returns CDR1 SGHRS and CDR2 YFSETQ. J was trimmed by 9 bases and V by 3 bases; bases with no gene match: 8. There are 14 residues in the CDR3. This CDR3 is CASSSGQGGGEQFF. In DNA form, the CDR3 reads TGCGCCAGCAGCTCCGGACAGGGTGGAGGTGAGCAGTTCTTC.

V gene TRBV30 combines with J gene TRBJ2-1, with 10 nucleotides matching TRBD1. CDR1 is GTSNPN and CDR2 is SVGIG in the germline V gene (reference sequence). The CDR3 contains 14 residues. The J segment lost 7 bases and the V segment lost 6 bases, leaving 9 bases of the junction unmatched. The CDR3 coding sequence is TGTGCCTGCCTACCGGGACAGGGGACAAATGAGCAGTTCTTC. Translated: CACLPGQGTNEQFF.

The chain is built from TRBV18 and TRBJ2-1, with D perhaps matching TRBD1 (6 bases). The CDR3 is 18 amino acids. The germline gives CDR1 KGHSH, CDR2 LQKENI. V shed 8 bases and J shed 5 bases, with 28 bases lying between them. CDR3 loop: CASIPRDPVGGLNNEQFF. As DNA, the CDR3 is TGTGCCAGCATACCCCGGGACCCCGTAGGGGGTTTGAACAATGAGCAGTTCTTC.

V is TRBV5-5 and J is TRBJ2-5, with a possible D match to TRBD2 (5 bases). CDR1 SGHKS and CDR2 YYEKEE come from the germline V gene (reference sequence). The V end was cut by 0 bases, the J end by 5 bases, with 11 bases between. The CDR3 contains 14 residues. CDR3 amino acids: CASSLGTLVETQYF. The CDR3 DNA sequence: TGTGCCAGCAGCTTGGGCACACTAGTGGAGACCCAGTACTTC.

V is TRBV2 and J is TRBJ2-2; the match to TRBD1 covers 8 bases. This CDR3 contains 15 residues. The ends lost 4 bases at V and 3 bases at J; junction bases unmatched: 4. Germline loops: CDR1 SNHLY, CDR2 FYNNEI. CDR3 nucleotide sequence: TGTGCCAGCAGTGGACAGGGGTCACACACCGGGGAGCTGTTTTTT. Encoded protein: CASSGQGSHTGELFF.

The chain couples TRBV11-2 to TRBJ2-5, with TRBD2 matching 9 bases. J was trimmed by 3 bases and V by 4 bases; bases with no gene match: 3. Germline V lookup: CDR1 SGHAT, CDR2 FQNNGV. This CDR3 has 14 amino acids. The chain's CDR3 is CASSSLAGEETQYF. The CDR3, as DNA: TGTGCCAGCAGCTCCTTAGCGGGAGAAGAGACCCAGTACTTC.

The chain recombines TRBV6-2 or TRBV6-3 with TRBJ1-2; perhaps TRBD1 as D (5 bases). The CDR3 length is 15 residues. CDR1 MNHEY and CDR2 SVGEGT come from the germline V gene. V shed 0 bases and J shed 8 bases, with 16 bases lying between them. Here the CDR3 reads CASSYSGRASRGYTF. In DNA, the CDR3 is TGTGCCAGCAGTTACTCGGGCAGGGCATCGCGAGGCTACACCTTC.

V is TRBV18 and J is TRBJ1-2; TRBD1 matches at 8 bases. The V gene end was trimmed by 2 bases and the J gene end by 5 bases; junction bases not matched to a gene: 10. Germline V CDR1 and CDR2: KGHSH, LQKENI. The CDR3 covers 16 residues. In nucleotides, the CDR3 is TGTGCCAGCTCACCAATGGCAGGGGGCCAAGTATATGGCTACACCTTC. Translation: CASSPMAGGQVYGYTF.

The chain joins TRBV3-1 (or the pseudogene TRBV3-2) to TRBJ2-7; 11 positions match TRBD2. The J segment lost 2 bases and the V segment lost 4 bases, leaving 4 bases of the junction unmatched. Germline CDR1 and CDR2: LGHDT and YNNKEL (reference sequence). The CDR3 totals 15 residues. This CDR3 is CASSRSGRAPYEQYF. CDR3 coding DNA: TGTGCCAGCAGCCGTAGCGGGAGGGCACCCTACGAGCAGTACTTC.

The chain combines TRBV27 with TRBJ1-6; 10 nucleotides line up with TRBD1. The germline CDR1 and CDR2 sequences are MNHEY and SMNVEV (reference sequence). The CDR3 has 16 amino acids. The V gene end was trimmed by 4 bases and the J gene end by 5 bases; junction bases not matched to a gene: 5. The CDR3 bases are TGTGCCAGCAGTTCCTTCGGGACAGGGGATAATTCACCCCTCCACTTT. Its protein is CASSSFGTGDNSPLHF.

This clone was counted a single time. This chain uses TRBV11-3 with TRBJ2-3, with no clear D. Looked up from germline, CDR1 is SGHNT and CDR2 is YENEEA. The V end lost 1 base, the J end lost 1 base, and 6 bases lay between the germline ends. This CDR3 has 14 amino acids. This chain's CDR3 is CASSLGAGTDTQYF. DNA of the CDR3: TGTGCCAGCAGCTTAGGTGCAGGCACAGATACGCAGTATTTT. Combining the CDR3 with reference TRBV11-3 and TRBJ2-3 gives the whole variable domain EAGVVQSPRYKIIEKKQPVAFWCNPISGHNTLYWYLQNLGQGPELLIRYENEEAVDDSQLPKDRFSAERLKGVDSTLKIQPAELGDSAVYLCASSLGAGTDTQYFGPGTRLTVL.

The rearrangement joins TRBV10-3 to TRBJ2-2; 7 bases align to TRBD1. The V segment lost 0 bases and the J segment 6 bases; nucleotides outside the gene matches: 7. CDR3 length: 16 residues. CDR1 is ENHRY and CDR2 is SYGVKD in the germline V gene. CDR3 coding DNA: TGTGCCATCAGTGAGTCTCGGACAGGAAGAGCCGGGGAGCTGTTTTTT. Amino acids: CAISESRTGRAGELFF.

The chain combines TRBV5-5 with TRBJ1-3; the match to TRBD1 covers 8 bases. Germline CDR1 and CDR2: SGHKS and YYEKEE (reference sequence). This CDR3 comprises 15 residues. The trim removed 4 bases at V and 0 bases at J, leaving 3 bases unmatched. The CDR3 here is CASSPGTGSGNTIYF. CDR3 nucleotides: TGTGCCAGCAGCCCTGGGACAGGCTCTGGAAACACCATATATTTT. The complete variable domain, with remaining parts taken from reference TRBV5-5 and TRBJ1-3, reads DAGVTQSPTHLIKTRGQQVTLRCSPISGHKSVSWYQQVLGQGPQFIFQYYEKEERGRGNFPDRFSARQFPNYSSELNVNALLLGDSALYLCASSPGTGSGNTIYFGEGSWLTVV.

The chain links TRBV2 to TRBJ1-3, with unresolved D. Germline CDR1 and CDR2: SNHLY and FYNNEI. CDR3 size: 12 residues. V gave up 3 bases and J gave up 7 bases, with 7 bases separating them. CDR3 sequence: CASSDEANTIYF. CDR3 DNA: TGTGCCAGCAGTGACGAGGCGAACACCATATATTTT.

This sequence joins TRBV4-2 and TRBJ2-5, with D tentatively TRBD2 (6 bases). The CDR3 totals 14 residues. Between the trimmed V and J ends, which lost 1 base and 5 bases, there was a span of 11 bases. In germline, CDR1 is LGHNA, CDR2 YNFKEQ. The CDR3 DNA sequence: TGTGCCAGCAGCCAAGGAACTAGCCGGGAGACCCAGTACTTC. As protein: CASSQGTSRETQYF.

The CDR3 DNA reads as TGTGCCAGCAGCCGAACAGCGGGCGACGCCTACGAGCAGTACTTC. It codes for CASSRTAGDAYEQYF. This rearrangement joins TRBV7-9 to TRBJ2-7; perhaps TRBD2 as D (6 bases). The CDR3 covers 15 residues. Trimming took off 5 bases at V and 2 bases at J, with 16 bases between the two ends. The V gene's germline CDR1 is SEHNR and CDR2 FQNEAQ (reference sequence). Using reference TRBV7-9 and TRBJ2-7 for the parts outside the CDR3, the full variable domain is DTGVSQNPRHKITKRGQNVTFRCDPISEHNRLYWYRQTLGQGPEFLTYFQNEAQLEKSRLLSDRFSAERPKGSFSTLEIQRTEQGDSAMYLCASSRTAGDAYEQYFGPGTRLTVT.

CDR3 residues: CASRRGQGLYGYTF. CDR3 bases: TGTGCCAGCAGACGAGGACAGGGGCTCTATGGCTACACCTTC. This chain connects TRBV6-5 to TRBJ1-2, with 9 bases identical to TRBD1. There are 14 residues in the CDR3. V trimming: 6 bases; J trimming: 4 bases; junction bases outside the gene matches: 6. Looked up from germline, CDR1 is MNHEY and CDR2 is SVGAGI.

The chain couples TRBV5-6 to TRBJ2-5; 7 positions match TRBD1. This CDR3 has 13 residues. V trimming: 4 bases; J trimming: 1 base; junction bases outside the gene matches: 1. The germline gives CDR1 SGHDT, CDR2 YYEEEE. The CDR3 loop is CASSGDSQETQYF. The DNA for the CDR3 is TGTGCCAGCAGCGGGGACAGCCAAGAGACCCAGTACTTC.

The sample holds one count of this clone. The chain carries TRBV6-5 and TRBJ2-1; 10 nucleotides line up with TRBD2. There are 15 residues in the CDR3. Germline lookup yields CDR1 MNHEY and CDR2 SVGAGI. Unmatched junction bases numbered 2, after V lost 5 bases and J lost 1 base. CDR3 DNA sequence: TGTGCCAGCAGTCCTAGCGGGAGTTCCTACAATGAGCAGTTCTTC. Translation gives CASSPSGSSYNEQFF.